The clone carrying this T cell receptor beta chain has only a few counts. No antigen is known for it. The data derive from a study of T-cell reconstitution after alpha-beta-depleted transplantation in children. Preparation of the TCRbeta library involved a method that used unique molecular identifiers. Using its own MiXCR run on the PCR reads, TCRdb lists one record per CDR3 protein. The sample has about 220,000 distinct CDR3 sequences, approximately 15% seen once; the top ten hold around two fifths. Study-level points and caveats: Reports say that about two months after transplant, the alpha-beta T cells came out of several hundred graft clones that had expanded. Surviving recipient T cells and intrathymic progenitors accounted for some patients' high TCRbeta diversity at day 60. A year post-transplant, T-cell counts and diversity derived mostly from newly produced T cells.

Germline CDR1 and CDR2: MNHEY and SVGEGT. This CDR3 has 14 residues. Germline trimming cut 6 bases from V and 6 bases from J; bases unmatched to any gene: 7. The TCR was taken from a male patient aged 2 to 10 who had a stem cell transplant for acute lymphoblastic leukemia, so the T cells may come from the graft donor. The input for sequencing was PBMCs, mostly from graft donor cells, taken 360 days after TCRalphabeta/CD19-depleted stem cell transplant. The chain has TRBV6-2 or TRBV6-3 and TRBJ2-2; 7 nucleotides agree with TRBD2. CDR3 in DNA: TGTGCCAGCAGCCCCGTAGCGGGCGCCGGGGAGCTGTTTTTT. It yields the protein CASSPVAGAGELFF.